This TCR beta chain emerged from a study of shared clonotypes between healthy human individuals. General study results and limits: The researchers took only blood, and tissue repertoires probably look different.

Adults of Caucasian background living in Nashville, Tennessee made up all donors. Negatively enriched CD4+ T cells were divided by CD45RA into naive and memory. Trimming took off 0 bases at V and 2 bases at J, with 9 bases between the two ends. The germline V gene has CDR1 SGHRS and CDR2 YFSETQ. The CDR3 has 15 amino acids. Details on this clone: Its antigen is undetermined.

Samples underwent the assay at deep level. Some clones are missing from TCRdb's copy, which holds only in-frame ones; the method was immunoSEQ multiplex PCR. The sample holds some 1.4 million clones; roughly 97% are singletons and the top ten take about 1.2%. This clonotype originated in a man aged 25-40 years in good health. Source material: naive CD4+ T cells sorted from blood. Subset of the sample: CD45RA+ positively selected. The rearrangement joins TRBV5-1 to TRBJ2-1; D unresolved. CDR3 nucleotide sequence: TGCGCCAGCAGCTTGGGTTCCCCAGCCTACAATGAGCAGTTCTTC. Translation: CASSLGSPAYNEQFF.